This note documents a single T cell receptor beta chain sequence. This entry is derived from a study of blood T cell repertoires in COVID-19. The wider study: PBMCs, B-cell-depleted T cells, or T cells were the source of the cDNA or gDNA that made up the material.

Study processing details: By means of reference gene primer amplification, nucleated cell counts were estimated. Method: immunoSEQ multiplex PCR; TCRdb's copy keeps in-frame clones and lacks some. D and trimming were read from the DNA, whereas the V and J calls and clone size are those reported in that table. There are under 250,000 clones in the sample; roughly 85% occur only once, and approximately 9.6% lies in the top ten. V trimming: 2 bases; J trimming: 5 bases; junction bases outside the gene matches: 7. The CDR3 has 15 residues. The sequenced sample was PBMCs or T cells enriched from blood (not recorded which). The clonotype was recovered from a woman in her forties or fifties with acute COVID-19. V is TRBV23-1 and J is TRBJ2-7, with 9 bases identical to TRBD1. TRBV23-1 counts as an open reading frame of uncertain function. The CDR3 sequence is CASSQRGQGLHEQYF. In nucleotides, the CDR3 is TGCGCCAGCAGTCAAAGGGGACAGGGTCTGCACGAGCAGTACTTC.